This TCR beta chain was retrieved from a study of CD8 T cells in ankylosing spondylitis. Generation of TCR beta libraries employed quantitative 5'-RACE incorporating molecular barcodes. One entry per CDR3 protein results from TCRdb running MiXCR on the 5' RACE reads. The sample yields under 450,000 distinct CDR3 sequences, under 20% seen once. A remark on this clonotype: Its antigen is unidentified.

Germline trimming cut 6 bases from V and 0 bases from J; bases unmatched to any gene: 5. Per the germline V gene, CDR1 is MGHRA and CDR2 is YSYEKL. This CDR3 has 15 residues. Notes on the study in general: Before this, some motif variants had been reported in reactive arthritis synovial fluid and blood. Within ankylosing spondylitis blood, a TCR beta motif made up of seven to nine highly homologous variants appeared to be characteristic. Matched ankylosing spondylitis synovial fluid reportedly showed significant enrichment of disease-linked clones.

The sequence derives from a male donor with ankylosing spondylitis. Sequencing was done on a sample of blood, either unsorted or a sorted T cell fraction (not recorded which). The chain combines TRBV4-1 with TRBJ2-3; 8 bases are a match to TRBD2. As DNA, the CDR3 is TGCGCCAGCAGACGTGTAGCGGGAAGCACAGATACGCAGTATTTT. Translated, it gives CASRRVAGSTDTQYF.